The source of this T cell receptor (beta chain) is a study of T cells after yellow fever vaccination. Study conclusions and caveats: The booster response re-showed most primary clones: 96% CD4, approximately 90% CD8.

The table lists this clonotype with many counts. The target antigen is unknown. One entry per CDR3 protein results from TCRdb running MiXCR on the 5' RACE reads. The sample has approximately 110,000 distinct CDR3 sequences, under 8.5% seen once. Germline V gene data show CDR1 as SGDLS and CDR2 as YYNGEE. The CDR3 extends over 15 amino acids. Trimming cost V 1 base and J 3 bases, with 12 bases left between them. The clonotype was recovered from a man aged 18 to 30 who received the YFV17D yellow fever vaccine. This chain connects TRBV9 to TRBJ2-3; no clear D gene. The source material was CD4+ T cells sorted from PBMCs, sampled roughly 10 days after the first yellow fever vaccination. The CDR3 protein is CASSVFPVATDTQYF. The CDR3 DNA sequence: TGTGCCAGCAGCGTATTCCCAGTGGCAACAGATACGCAGTATTTT.